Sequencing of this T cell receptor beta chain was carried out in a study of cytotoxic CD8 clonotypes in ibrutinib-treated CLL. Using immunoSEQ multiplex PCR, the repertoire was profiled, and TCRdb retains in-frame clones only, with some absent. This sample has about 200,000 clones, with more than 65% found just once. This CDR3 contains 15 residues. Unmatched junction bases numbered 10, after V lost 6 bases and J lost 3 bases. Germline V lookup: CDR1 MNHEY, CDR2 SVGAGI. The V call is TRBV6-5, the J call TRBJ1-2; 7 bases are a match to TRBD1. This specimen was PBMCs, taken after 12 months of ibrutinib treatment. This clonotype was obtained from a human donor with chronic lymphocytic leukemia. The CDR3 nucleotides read TGTGCCAGCAGGCCCGACAGGGATTCGTACTATGGCTACACCTTC. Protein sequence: CASRPDRDSYYGYTF.